A single sample is the source of the 6 T cell receptor beta chains below, sequenced in a study of beta chain features in type 1 diabetes (dated by TCRdb to the late 2010s). The library was generated by the immunoSEQ multiplex PCR assay. The entire amount of isolated RNA was reverse transcribed using the High Capacity cDNA Reverse Transcription Kit, so the sequenced TCRB transcripts were expressed ones. This is the immuneACCESS table as TCRdb keeps it, with only in-frame sequences that have V and J called. A part of the clones is gone; compared with another copy, unresolved V genes explain less than half, and the rest is unexplained. The sample has around 240,000 clones on record, 68% of them singletons. Around 0.05% of the sample lies in the top ten. Sequencing was carried out using naive CD4+ T cells from blood. The cell subset or site label on this specimen signifies: true naive CD4+ T cells. The receptors stem from a man aged 25 to 45 in good health.

V is TRBV7-9 and J is TRBJ2-5; tentatively, D is TRBD1 (5 bases). The CDR3 is 15 residues long. Germline V gene sequence: CDR1 SEHNR, CDR2 FQNEAQ (reference sequence). Trimming took 3 bases from V and 1 from J, leaving 12 bases between them. The CDR3 here is CASSFETGAQETQYF. Here the CDR3 DNA reads TGTGCCAGCAGCTTTGAAACTGGGGCCCAAGAGACCCAGTACTTC.

This clone was seen a handful of times. V usage is TRBV30 and J usage is TRBJ2-2, with D possibly being TRBD2 (5 bases). CDR1 is GTSNPN, CDR2 SVGIG, per germline (reference sequence). V was pared by 3 bases and J by 6 bases, with 11 bases between. The CDR3 length is 13 residues. The DNA for the CDR3 is TGTGCCTGGAGCCTTAGCGCCGCCGGGGAGCTGTTTTTT. Its protein is CAWSLSAAGELFF.

In regard to this clone: Other DNA variants within this sample encode the same CDR3. This sequence joins TRBV7-2 and TRBJ2-7, with D unclear. Germline loops: CDR1 SGHTA, CDR2 FQGNSA. V was trimmed by 5 bases and J by 1 base, leaving 3 bases between them. This CDR3 region has 11 residues. The chain's CDR3 is CASSPSYEQYF. The CDR3 DNA reads as TGTGCCAGCAGCCCGTCCTACGAGCAGTACTTC. Filled out from reference TRBV7-2 and TRBJ2-7, the complete variable domain reads GAGVSQSPSNKVTEKGKDVELRCDPISGHTALYWYRQSLGQGLEFLIYFQGNSAPDKSGLPSDRFSAERTGGSVSTLTIQRTQQEDSAVYLCASSPSYEQYFGPGTRLTVT.

V and J are TRBV13 and TRBJ2-1; D ambiguous. The germline V gene encodes CDR1 PRHDT and CDR2 FYEKMQ (reference sequence). This CDR3 comprises 15 residues. Deletions cut 0 bases from V and 0 bases from J, with 6 bases between. Here the CDR3 reads CASSLGHSSYNEQFF. DNA for the CDR3: TGTGCCAGCAGCTTAGGGCATAGCTCCTACAATGAGCAGTTCTTC.

This CDR3 reads CAIRSSGAYREQFF. CDR3 nucleotides: TGTGCCATCCGCAGCAGCGGGGCGTATCGTGAGCAGTTCTTC. The V call is TRBV10-3, the J call TRBJ2-1, with 7 bases aligning to TRBD2. This CDR3 contains 14 residues. The V gene's germline CDR1 is ENHRY and CDR2 SYGVKD. V gave up 8 bases and J gave up 9 bases; unmatched junction bases: 13.

The chain recombines TRBV30 with TRBJ2-1; D is unresolved. This CDR3 region has 11 residues. Germline V gene lookup returns CDR1 GTSNPN and CDR2 SVGIG (reference sequence). V was pared by 2 bases and J by 5 bases, with 4 bases between. CDR3 DNA sequence: TGTGCCTGGAGTTTTCACAATGAGCAGTTCTTC. Translating gives CAWSFHNEQFF.